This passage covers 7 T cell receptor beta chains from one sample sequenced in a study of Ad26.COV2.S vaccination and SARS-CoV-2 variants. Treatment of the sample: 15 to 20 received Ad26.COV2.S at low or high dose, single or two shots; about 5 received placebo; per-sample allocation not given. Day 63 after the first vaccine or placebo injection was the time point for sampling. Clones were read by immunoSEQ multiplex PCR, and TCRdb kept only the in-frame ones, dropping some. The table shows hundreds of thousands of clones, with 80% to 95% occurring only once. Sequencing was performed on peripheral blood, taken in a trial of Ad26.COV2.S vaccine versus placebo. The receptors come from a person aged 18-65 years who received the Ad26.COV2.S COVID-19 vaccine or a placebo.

The CDR3 spells CASSLGFSTDTQYF. The DNA of the CDR3 is TGTGCCAGCAGTCTCGGGTTCAGTACAGATACGCAGTATTTT. The rearrangement links TRBV6-6 to TRBJ2-3; unclear D gene. Germline V gives CDR1 MNHNY, CDR2 SVGAGI (reference sequence). The length of the CDR3 is 14 residues. Trimming stripped 5 bases from V and 3 bases from J, with 12 bases between.

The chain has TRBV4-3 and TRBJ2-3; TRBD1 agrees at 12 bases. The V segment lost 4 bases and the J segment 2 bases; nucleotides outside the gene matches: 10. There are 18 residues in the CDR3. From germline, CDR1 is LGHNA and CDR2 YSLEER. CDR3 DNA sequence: TGCGCCAGCAGCCCCTTCCTCGGGACAGGGGGCAACACAGATACGCAGTATTTT. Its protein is CASSPFLGTGGNTDTQYF.

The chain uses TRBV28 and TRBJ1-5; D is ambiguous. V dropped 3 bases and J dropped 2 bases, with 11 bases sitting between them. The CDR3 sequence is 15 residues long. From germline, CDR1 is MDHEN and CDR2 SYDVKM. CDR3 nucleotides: TGTGCCAGCAGTTTTGTTATGAGGGGCAATCAGCCCCAGCATTTT. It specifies CASSFVMRGNQPQHF. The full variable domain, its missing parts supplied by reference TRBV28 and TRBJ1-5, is DVKVTQSSRYLVKRTGEKVFLECVQDMDHENMFWYRQDPGLGLRLIYFSYDVKMKEKGDIPEGYSVSREKKERFSLILESASTNQTSMYLCASSFVMRGNQPQHFGDGTRLSIL.

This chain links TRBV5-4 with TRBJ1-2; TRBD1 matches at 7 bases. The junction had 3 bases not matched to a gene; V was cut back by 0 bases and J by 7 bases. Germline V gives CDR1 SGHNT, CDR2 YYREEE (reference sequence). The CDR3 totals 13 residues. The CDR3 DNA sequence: TGTGCCAGCAGCTTGGAAACAGGGGTTGGCTACACCTTC. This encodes CASSLETGVGYTF.

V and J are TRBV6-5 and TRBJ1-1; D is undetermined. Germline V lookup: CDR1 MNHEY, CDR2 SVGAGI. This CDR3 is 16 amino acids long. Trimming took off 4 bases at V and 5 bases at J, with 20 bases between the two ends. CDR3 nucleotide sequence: TGTGCCAGCAGTTCCGAGCCCCGTATCTATCGGACTGAAGCTTTCTTT. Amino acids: CASSSEPRIYRTEAFF.

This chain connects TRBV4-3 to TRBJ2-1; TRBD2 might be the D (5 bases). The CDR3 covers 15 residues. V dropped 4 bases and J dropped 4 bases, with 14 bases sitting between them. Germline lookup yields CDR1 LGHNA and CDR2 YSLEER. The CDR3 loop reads CASSPAGHRYNEQFF. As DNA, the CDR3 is TGCGCCAGCAGCCCTGCGGGCCATCGGTACAATGAGCAGTTCTTC.

The CDR3 loop reads CASSFNQYTGELFF. CDR3 coding DNA: TGTGCCAGCAGCTTTAACCAATACACCGGGGAGCTGTTTTTT. The gene calls are TRBV7-8 and TRBJ2-2; no clear D gene. The germline V and J ends were trimmed by 3 bases and 3 bases, with 8 bases remaining between them. The CDR3 totals 14 residues. Germline values: CDR1 SGHVS, CDR2 FQNEAQ.